The entry that follows covers one TCR beta chain sequence. Its antigen remains undetermined. No base quality values were provided; no much bigger clone lies one nucleotide off. Using the deep immunoSEQ assay, multiplex PCR amplified TCR CDR3 regions from genomic DNA. Extracted genomic DNA from each cell subset was spread evenly across all wells of several immunoSEQ 96-well plates, with each plate serving as a replicate. For unsorted PBMC, 250 to 300 ng of genomic DNA, equivalent to about 30,000 T cell genomes, went into each replicate PCR. Ten immunoSEQ deep assay plates were used to sequence the unsorted PBMC genomic DNA. Purified libraries were quantified with a Qubit 3.0 fluorometer, sized on a Bioanalyzer 2100, and re-quantified with the KAPA Library Quantification kit. Each immunoSEQ 96-well plate was sequenced on its own single-read 150-cycle Illumina NextSeq 550 flow cell. Concerning the study's data processing: The immunoSEQ output contained only junctional sequences without quality scores, so filtering could not match that applied to full-length reads. Sequences were annotated with PyIR, a Python wrapper for IgBLAST v1.9, and V/J genes and CDR3 were assigned using IMGT germline references. Reads were removed for weak V/J assignments (E-value above 1e-6), missing CDR3, stop codons, out-of-frame junctions, or ambiguous translated residues. V3J clonotypes were defined as sequences sharing an identical inferred V gene, J gene, and CDR3 amino acid sequence. The percentage overlap between two repertoires was calculated by dividing the number of shared unique clonotypes by the size of the smaller repertoire. RTK rarefaction, the Chao1 estimator, and Recon v2.1 estimates of unobserved clonotypes were used to assess repertoire richness. TCRdb retrieved this table from immuneACCESS and kept in-frame rearrangements only. Not all clones are present; in checked studies, unresolved V genes account for under half, and no reason is known for the remainder. The DNA was the basis for D and trimming; V, J and clone size are from that table. Present in this sample are roughly 500,000 clones, 75% to 85% of which were seen just once. Around 13% of the sample comes from the top ten.

This entry comes from a study of shared clonotypes between healthy human individuals (dated by TCRdb to about 2020). Regarding the research as a whole: Three men and a couple of women, aged 18 to 49 years, made up the cohort. Blood TCR repertoires of five healthy adults were deeply sequenced to estimate repertoire size and the extent of clonotype sharing between individuals. To increase sequencing depth and limit assay-specific biases, different laboratories used diverse techniques to prepare libraries and sequence TCR repertoires. Each donor's leukapheresis produced roughly between about 0.9 and 9.5 billion PBMCs. The paper as a whole reports these results and caveats: Pairwise subsampling indicated that sequencing depth was expected to affect the degree of clonotype sharing among donors. Sampling was restricted to blood, and TCR repertoires in tissue are likely to differ from TCR repertoires in blood. The small number of donors limited the genetic and exposure-history diversity represented.

From the cysteine through the phenylalanine, the CDR3 covers 14 amino acids. The DNA shown is the 42-base CDR3, in frame from base 1. V is clipped by 9 bases and J by 0 bases, and the sequence between their germline boundaries is 13 bases long. CDR1 and CDR2 are read off the germline V gene as SGDLS and YYNGEE. The donors were healthy, HIV-negative adults who had no recently reported acute infections or vaccinations. Every donor was a Caucasian adult living in Nashville, Tennessee, USA. For unsorted samples, some 90 million PBMCs were counted, and genomic DNA was extracted using the QIAamp DNA Blood Mini kit. Blood was obtained by leukapheresis, after which PBMCs were separated by Ficoll-Histopaque density gradient centrifugation and cryopreserved in liquid nitrogen vapor phase.

The TCR sequence derives from a woman aged 40 to 55 in good health. Some clones in this sample may be carry-over from other donors' samples. The sequenced sample was PBMCs. The chain is encoded by TRBV9 joined to TRBJ1-5; TRBD1 is a possible D gene, resting on 5 matching bases. In nucleotides, the sequence is TGTGCCATTCGGGGGGGGTATAGCAATCAGCCCCAGCATTTT. Its coded protein is CAIRGGYSNQPQHF.